This is a list of T cell receptor beta chains from one sample in a study of vaccination and CD4 T cells after COVID-19. Antigen specificity for these receptors is unknown. TCRdb fed the PCR reads into MiXCR, producing one record per CDR3 protein. The sample contains fewer than 15,000 distinct CDR3 sequences, about 55% of which appear only once. The source was CD4+ T cells from blood, cultured in vitro, collected before SARS-CoV-2 vaccination. Source of these receptors: a human donor who had recovered from COVID-19. CDR3s leave out the opening cysteine and the closing phenylalanine or tryptophan. Size is stated for part of the rows, as once, few or many counts, or as a class when the clone is expanded.

clone_size: .; v_call: TRBV6-2/TRBV6-3; cdr3_length: 15; cdr3_aa: ASSPGQRQALTYEQY
clone_size: .; v_call: TRBV15; cdr3_length: 11; cdr3_aa: ATGLGRSRTQY
clone_size: once; v_call: TRBV5-6; cdr3_length: 10; cdr3_aa: ASSLGPREAF
clone_size: few; v_call: TRBV20-1; cdr3_length: 12; cdr3_aa: SARGETGVLAQH
clone_size: .; v_call: TRBV27; cdr3_length: 12; cdr3_aa: ASSSFRTSETQY
clone_size: .; v_call: TRBV4-3; cdr3_length: 12; cdr3_aa: ASSQGRFNYGYT
clone_size: few; v_call: TRBV20-1; cdr3_length: 9; cdr3_aa: SASRGNEQF
clone_size: few; v_call: TRBV2; cdr3_length: 10; cdr3_aa: ASGELGYEQY
clone_size: .; v_call: TRBV20-1; cdr3_length: 12; cdr3_aa: SPTNPGGSYEQY
clone_size: .; v_call: TRBV20-1; cdr3_length: 12; cdr3_aa: SASWTGGNYEQY
clone_size: .; v_call: TRBV10-3; cdr3_length: 13; cdr3_aa: AISEALAGAYEQY
clone_size: few; v_call: TRBV15; cdr3_length: 9; cdr3_aa: ATSTGGTQY
clone_size: .; v_call: TRBV14; cdr3_length: 14; cdr3_aa: ASSQDRVLSNQPQH
clone_size: once; v_call: TRBV6-1; cdr3_length: 17; cdr3_aa: ASSEMWGGASRRTDTQY
clone_size: .; v_call: TRBV7-2; cdr3_length: 11; cdr3_aa: ASSLAGDTEAF
clone_size: .; v_call: TRBV6-1; cdr3_length: 12; cdr3_aa: ASKTSGSTDTQY
clone_size: .; v_call: TRBV4-2; cdr3_length: 16; cdr3_aa: ASSQGWPGLRIHQPQH
clone_size: once; v_call: TRBV5-4; cdr3_length: 13; cdr3_aa: ASSPEPGTTHEQY
clone_size: .; v_call: TRBV14; cdr3_length: 14; cdr3_aa: ASSQSVGASTDTQY
clone_size: once; v_call: TRBV19; cdr3_length: 14; cdr3_aa: ASRTGLAQSTDTQY
clone_size: few; v_call: TRBV20-1; cdr3_length: 11; cdr3_aa: SAKQRWAGELF
clone_size: once; v_call: TRBV20-1; cdr3_length: 12; cdr3_aa: SAGLAGPTDTQY
clone_size: .; v_call: TRBV15; cdr3_length: 12; cdr3_aa: ATRHAWRNTEAF
clone_size: .; v_call: TRBV9; cdr3_length: 12; cdr3_aa: ASSAYGRREEQY
clone_size: .; v_call: TRBV28; cdr3_length: 13; cdr3_aa: ASSPMTGVDYEQY
clone_size: .; v_call: TRBV11-3; cdr3_length: 13; cdr3_aa: ASSLGRSKSYGYT
clone_size: few; v_call: TRBV20-1; cdr3_length: 14; cdr3_aa: SAPELAGGPADTQY
clone_size: .; v_call: TRBV20-1; cdr3_length: 11; cdr3_aa: SARDLSGTEQF
clone_size: few; v_call: TRBV6-4; cdr3_length: 12; cdr3_aa: ASSEGTSTDTQY
clone_size: .; v_call: TRBV20-1; cdr3_length: 11; cdr3_aa: SSGQGANQPQH
clone_size: .; v_call: TRBV5-1; cdr3_length: 13; cdr3_aa: ASSLVTAYTDTQY
clone_size: .; v_call: TRBV7-8; cdr3_length: 15; cdr3_aa: ASSLQGGEPSNQPQH
clone_size: .; v_call: TRBV27; cdr3_length: 13; cdr3_aa: ASSLPGRFGYEQY
clone_size: .; v_call: TRBV7-7; cdr3_length: 13; cdr3_aa: ASSSGLAGADTQY
clone_size: .; v_call: TRBV6-2/TRBV6-3; cdr3_length: 15; cdr3_aa: ASSYSRHRGDQETQY